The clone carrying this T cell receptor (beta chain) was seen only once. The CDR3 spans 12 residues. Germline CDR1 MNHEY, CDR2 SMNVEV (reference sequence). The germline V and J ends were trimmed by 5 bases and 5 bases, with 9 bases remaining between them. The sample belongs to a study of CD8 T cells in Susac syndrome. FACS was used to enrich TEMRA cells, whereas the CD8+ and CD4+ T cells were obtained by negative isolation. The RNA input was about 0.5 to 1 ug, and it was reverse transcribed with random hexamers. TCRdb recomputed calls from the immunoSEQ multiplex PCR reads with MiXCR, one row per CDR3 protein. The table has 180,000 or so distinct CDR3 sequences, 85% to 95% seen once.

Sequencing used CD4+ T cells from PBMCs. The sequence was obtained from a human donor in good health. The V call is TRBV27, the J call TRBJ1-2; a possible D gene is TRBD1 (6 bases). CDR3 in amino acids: CASSGGRYGYTF. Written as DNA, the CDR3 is TGTGCCAGCAGTGGGGGGCGTTATGGCTACACCTTC.